This paragraph covers one T cell receptor beta chain sequence. The V end lost 2 bases, the J end lost 11 bases, and 7 bases lay between the germline ends. There are 12 residues in the CDR3. Germline assignment: CDR1 MNHEY and CDR2 SVGAGI. This sample was taken from a study of cytomegalovirus exposure and HLA in healthy donors. PCR primers comprised 60 Vbeta and 13 Jbeta primers. Assay: immunoSEQ multiplex PCR; the TCRdb copy retains only in-frame clones and omits some. Among 100,000 to 150,000 clones, about 87% were seen once, and the ten largest hold around 5.2%. The chain links TRBV6-5 to TRBJ1-6; a weak D match, TRBD1 (5 bases). Sequences were obtained from PBMCs. The receptor was isolated from a woman in her thirties in good health and CMV-seronegative. CDR3 DNA: TGTGCCAGCAGTTACGGGGGGACACCCCTCCACTTT. Translated: CASSYGGTPLHF.